Reported below is one TCR beta chain. Per the study methods: It was from reference gene primer amplification that nucleated cell counts were estimated. Profiling relied on immunoSEQ multiplex PCR, and the TCRdb table lists in-frame clones only, not all of them. Clone size and V and J calls were adopted from that table, with D and trimming inferred from the DNA. The table records approximately 130,000 clones, around 83% of them present only once. The sample belongs to a study of blood T cell repertoires in COVID-19. As for the study in general: There were acute and convalescent COVID-19 samples, and they came from the United States, Italy and Spain.

Participant-given clinical history determined each cohort assignment. Cohort 3 donors were reported recovered after two negative PCRs, clearance, or symptom resolution. Sequencing input: PBMCs or T cells enriched from blood (not recorded which). The TCR originated in a man aged 25-45 years who had recovered from COVID-19.

The CDR3 is CASGQVQGARGYTF. The CDR3 DNA follows: TGTGCCAGCGGGCAGGTCCAGGGGGCGCGTGGCTACACCTTC. The V gene is TRBV2, the J gene TRBJ1-2; 8 bases are shared with TRBD1. Germline V gives CDR1 SNHLY, CDR2 FYNNEI. The CDR3 spans 14 residues. V lost 8 bases and J lost 7; bases outside the gene matches: 12.